Included here is one TCR beta chain sequence, with context. After removal of 7 bases from V and 3 bases from J, the junction contained 5 bases not matched to a gene. CDR1 and CDR2 from the germline V gene are SQVTM and ANQGSEA. The CDR3 loop spans 13 amino acids. This record comes from a study of blood T cell repertoires in COVID-19. About the research overall: The origin of the acute and convalescent COVID-19 samples was the United States, Italy and Spain.

TCRdb's copy holds only in-frame clones and misses some; the assay was immunoSEQ multiplex PCR. The sample yields 250,000 to 350,000 clones, 75% to 90% seen once. The sample comprised peripheral blood. The rearrangement uses TRBV29-1 and TRBJ1-2, with 10 bases matching TRBD1. The sequence was collected from a young woman with active or convalescent COVID-19. The DNA of the CDR3 is TGCAGCGCCGTGACAGGGGGCGACTATGGCTACACCTTC. Encoded protein: CSAVTGGDYGYTF.